One sample yielded the 16 T cell receptor beta chains listed below, sequenced in a study of shared clonotypes between healthy human individuals. TCRdb's table, derived via immunoSEQ multiplex PCR, lists solely in-frame clones and lacks some. Of under 1,900,000 clones listed, just under 99% are singletons. The sample consisted of naive CD4+ T cells sorted from blood. The subset: CD45RA+ positively selected. The origin of the receptors is a man in his thirties or forties in good health.

In the case of this clone: The sample has other DNA sequences that encode this CDR3 too. This rearrangement joins TRBV29-1 to TRBJ2-7; D is tentatively TRBD1 or TRBD2 (5 bases each). Germline-derived CDR1 and CDR2 are SQVTM and ANQGSEA. CDR3 length equals 12 residues. Deletions cut 4 bases from V and 2 bases from J, with 9 bases between. The CDR3 DNA follows: TGCAGCGTTGTACGGGGCCCCTACGAGCAGTACTTC. The encoded protein is CSVVRGPYEQYF.

V usage is TRBV16 and J usage is TRBJ1-4; D gene unclear. V gave up 10 bases and J gave up 5 bases, with 14 bases separating them. CDR1 is KGHSY and CDR2 is FQNENV in the germline V gene. The CDR3 consists of 13 residues. CDR3 sequence: CATSRGVNEKLFF. DNA of the CDR3: TGTGCCACCTCGCGCGGGGTAAATGAAAAACTGTTTTTT.

This chain connects TRBV5-4 to TRBJ2-7; D perhaps matches TRBD2 (7 bases). This CDR3 region has 15 residues. V gave up 0 bases and J gave up 4 bases, with 14 bases separating them. Germline V lookup: CDR1 SGHNT, CDR2 YYREEE (reference sequence). The DNA of the CDR3 is TGTGCCAGCAGCTTGGTAGGGGGGGCGAGGTACGAGCAGTACTTC. Translation: CASSLVGGARYEQYF.

This clone was seen a single time. This chain joins TRBV5-6 and TRBJ2-1, with 9 nucleotides matching TRBD1. The CDR3 is made up of 14 amino acids. CDR1 is SGHDT and CDR2 is YYEEEE in the germline V gene. J was trimmed by 5 bases and V by 2 bases; bases with no gene match: 2. CDR3: CASSLGQGNNEQFF. The CDR3 nucleotides are TGTGCCAGCAGCTTAGGACAGGGGAACAATGAGCAGTTCTTC.

This chain connects TRBV7-8 to TRBJ1-4, with D possibly matching TRBD1 (6 bases). Germline V gives CDR1 SGHVS, CDR2 FQNEAQ. V gave up 5 bases and J gave up 7 bases, with 20 bases separating them. This CDR3 has 16 residues. The DNA of the CDR3 is TGTGCCAGCAGCGTGGGGTCCGGAACAGGGAGTGAAAAACTGTTTTTT. It translates to CASSVGSGTGSEKLFF. The whole variable domain, filled in from reference TRBV7-8 and TRBJ1-4, reads GAGVSQSPRYKVAKRGQDVALRCDPISGHVSLFWYQQALGQGPEFLTYFQNEAQLDKSGLPSDRFFAERPEGSVSTLKIQRTQQEDSAVYLCASSVGSGTGSEKLFFGSGTQLSVL.

The chain recombines TRBV7-9 with TRBJ2-5, with 7 bases lining up with TRBD1. Trimming took 0 bases from V and 5 from J; bases not matched to a gene: 12. Germline CDR1 is SEHNR and CDR2 is FQNEAQ (reference sequence). The CDR3 has 17 residues. The CDR3 region is CASSLALRGRGGETQYF. For the CDR3, the DNA is TGTGCCAGCAGCTTAGCGCTTAGGGGGAGAGGGGGCGAGACCCAGTACTTC. Full variable domain (outside the CDR3, taken from reference TRBV7-9 and TRBJ2-5): DTGVSQNPRHKITKRGQNVTFRCDPISEHNRLYWYRQTLGQGPEFLTYFQNEAQLEKSRLLSDRFSAERPKGSFSTLEIQRTEQGDSAMYLCASSLALRGRGGETQYFGPGTRLLVL.

The chain recombines TRBV5-6 with TRBJ1-2; D call uncertain. V shed 4 bases and J shed 4 bases, with 14 bases lying between them. CDR1 and CDR2 (germline): SGHDT, YYEEEE. The CDR3 has 14 amino acids. In DNA, the CDR3 is TGTGCCAGCAGCATAGGCCTTGGGAGCTATGGCTACACCTTC. This encodes CASSIGLGSYGYTF.

The chain is built from TRBV5-1 and TRBJ2-3; TRBD2 aligns across 7 bases. Germline CDR1 reads SGHRS; CDR2 reads YFSETQ. After removal of 0 bases from V and 2 bases from J, the junction contained 6 bases not matched to a gene. The CDR3 sequence is 16 residues long. The CDR3 DNA follows: TGCGCCAGCAGCTTGGCGCGGACTAGGCCCACAGATACGCAGTATTTT. Its protein product is CASSLARTRPTDTQYF.

The chain is built from TRBV11-2 and TRBJ2-2; a possible D gene is TRBD1 (6 bases). The CDR3 has 16 amino acids. Germline V lookup: CDR1 SGHAT, CDR2 FQNNGV. The V and J ends lost 6 bases and 2 bases respectively, with 16 bases between them. The CDR3 protein is CASRLVGQSNTGELFF. DNA of the CDR3: TGTGCCAGCAGACTGGTGGGACAATCCAACACCGGGGAGCTGTTTTTT.

This clone was seen once. The CDR3 coding sequence is TGTGCCAGCAGCTTGATTACCCTGGGGGGCCATGGCTACACCTTC. Translating it yields CASSLITLGGHGYTF. The V and J genes are TRBV5-6 and TRBJ1-2, with D maybe TRBD1 (6 bases). Trimming left V 1 base short and J 6 bases short, with 16 bases between. Per the germline V gene, CDR1 is SGHDT and CDR2 is YYEEEE. The CDR3 is 15 amino acids.

This clone was seen just once. The junction and the germline gene differ at one end; a read error may be behind it. This chain joins TRBV7-7 and TRBJ2-5; possibly TRBD1 for D (7 bases). This CDR3 contains 15 residues. Germline CDR1 and CDR2: SSHAT and FNYEAQ (reference sequence). CDR3 bases: TGTGCTAGCAGCTCCCAGGGGGGATCCCGGGAGACCCAGTACTTC. Translation: CASSSQGGSRETQYF.

V gene TRBV10-3 combines with J gene TRBJ2-5, with no clear D. The CDR3 loop spans 13 amino acids. Trimming took off 2 bases at V and 2 bases at J, with 6 bases between the two ends. Germline CDR1 reads ENHRY; CDR2 reads SYGVKD. The CDR3 spells CAISEGSQETQYF. DNA of the CDR3: TGTGCCATCAGTGAGGGAAGTCAAGAGACCCAGTACTTC.

The J gene is TRBJ2-1, the V gene TRBV5-1; 9 bases align to TRBD2. From germline, CDR1 is SGHRS and CDR2 YFSETQ. The CDR3 is 15 amino acids. The junction had 8 bases not matched to a gene; V was cut back by 2 bases and J by 8 bases. This chain's CDR3 is CASSFAGGPGDEQFF. CDR3 in DNA: TGCGCCAGCAGCTTTGCGGGAGGGCCTGGCGATGAGCAGTTCTTC.

V usage is TRBV28 and J usage is TRBJ2-7; 8 nucleotides line up with TRBD1. Germline V gives CDR1 MDHEN, CDR2 SYDVKM. J was trimmed by 2 bases and V by 5 bases; bases with no gene match: 11. CDR3 length: 16 amino acids. CDR3 sequence: CASSTGGQELAYEQYF. CDR3 sequence (DNA): TGTGCCAGCAGTACCGGGGGACAGGAATTAGCCTACGAGCAGTACTTC.

The chain uses TRBV27 and TRBJ2-7; 9 bases agree with TRBD1. Germline lookup yields CDR1 MNHEY and CDR2 SMNVEV (reference sequence). J was trimmed by 1 base and V by 10 bases; bases with no gene match: 5. The CDR3 contains 13 residues. CDR3 in DNA: TGTGCCACCGGGACAGGGACGTCCTACGAGCAGTACTTC. The encoded protein is CATGTGTSYEQYF.

This clone was recorded only once. The chain employs TRBV9 and TRBJ2-5; 10 bases align to TRBD2. The CDR3 is 17 amino acids. J gave up 5 bases and V 0 bases, and 10 bases lay outside the gene matches. Germline V gene lookup returns CDR1 SGDLS and CDR2 YYNGEE. CDR3 bases: TGTGCCAGCAGCGTAGACCCTAGCGGGAGTGTTTTGGAGACCCAGTACTTC. Encoded protein: CASSVDPSGSVLETQYF.